One sample yielded the 19 T cell receptor beta chains listed below, sequenced in a study of tumor-infiltrating lymphocytes in primary liver carcinoma. Unsorted bulk tissue of roughly 20-34 mg yielded co-extracted RNA and DNA. Using a constant-region primer together with ProtoScript II reverse transcriptase, TCR beta cDNA was made from roughly 500 ng of total RNA. Libraries of TCR beta came from three nested multiplex PCR rounds with slightly modified ARM-PCR. A C-beta reverse primer was combined with TRBV1-TRBV30 forward primers in the first two PCR rounds, and each round had about 10 cycles. One entry per CDR3 protein results from TCRdb running MiXCR on the multiplex PCR reads. The profile shows some 64,000 distinct CDR3 sequences, 71% of them singletons. The source material was liver tumor tissue from sampling region 4. Subset reported: tumor region T4, right-lateral pole. These receptors came from a man aged 35 to 55 with primary liver carcinoma and hepatitis B virus infection.

This clonotype showed up just once. Its ends do not fully match the called genes, so a read error is possible. V gene TRBV28 combines with J gene TRBJ2-7; D could derive from TRBD1 or TRBD2 (5 bases each). From germline, CDR1 is MDHEN and CDR2 SYDVKM. The CDR3 runs 15 residues. The CDR3 DNA sequence: TGTGCCTGCAGTGAGGGACCCGGCAGGGCCTACGAGCAATACTTC. Its protein product is CACSEGPGRAYEQYF.

Points on this clonotype: An end of the junction does not agree with germline; a read error may underlie this. The chain carries TRBV29-1 and TRBJ2-1; D unresolved. Looked up from germline, CDR1 is SQVTM and CDR2 is ANQGSEA. The CDR3 is 16 amino acids. CDR3 residues: CSAATLRPWSRREQSF. In nucleotides, the CDR3 is TGCAGCGCCGCCACGCTTCGGCCCTGGTCCCGTCGAGAGCAGTCCTTC.

This chain joins TRBV7-9 and TRBJ1-5; D unresolved. CDR3 length: 16 residues. Germline assignment: CDR1 SEHNR and CDR2 FQNEAQ (reference sequence). Trimming took off 1 base at V and 0 bases at J, with 10 bases between the two ends. The chain's CDR3 is CASSLEHSSSNQPQHF. DNA of the CDR3: TGTGCCAGCAGCTTAGAACACAGTAGTAGCAATCAGCCCCAGCATTTT.

Concerning this clonotype itself: This sequence may be a read error, since a much larger clone differs from it by one base. The chain is built from TRBV6-1 and TRBJ2-7, with D unclear. CDR3 size: 13 residues. Germline V lookup: CDR1 MNHNS, CDR2 SASEGT. V lost 7 bases to trimming and J lost 3 bases, with 13 bases between them. The CDR3, as DNA: TGTGCCAGCAATGTTACCGGGCTCTACGAGCAGTACTTC. It specifies CASNVTGLYEQYF.

This clonotype turned up a few times. This chain connects TRBV6-5 to TRBJ2-2; 8 nucleotides align to TRBD1. This CDR3 is 15 amino acids long. With 6 bases clipped from V and 2 bases from J, the junction kept 5 bases outside the gene matches. Germline V gives CDR1 MNHEY, CDR2 SVGAGI. CDR3 protein: CASRRQGINTGELFF. The CDR3 DNA reads TGTGCCAGCAGAAGACAGGGGATTAACACCGGGGAGCTGTTTTTT.

This clonotype has more than one count but fewer than ten. A clone one base away is much larger, so this may be a read error. V and J are TRBV28 and TRBJ2-6; either TRBD1 or TRBD2 may fit D (5 bases each). The CDR3 covers 16 residues. Germline V lookup: CDR1 MDHEN, CDR2 SYDVKM. V was pared by 2 bases and J by 3 bases, with 11 bases between. The DNA for the CDR3 is TGTGCCAGCAGTTTACCGGGGACGTGTGGGGCCAACGTCCTGACTTTC. Amino acid sequence: CASSLPGTCGANVLTF.

A note on this clonotype: At one boundary the junction diverges from the germline segment, which might be a read error. The chain combines TRBV11-2 with TRBJ2-7; D perhaps matches TRBD2 (5 bases). The CDR3 covers 15 residues. Germline-derived CDR1 and CDR2 are SGHAT and FQNNGV. The CDR3 DNA sequence: TGTGCCAACAGCTTAGAGTCCGGGATCTCTGACGACCAGTACTTC. The encoded protein is CANSLESGISDDQYF.

The chain combines TRBV29-1 with TRBJ2-3, with unresolved D. The V end was cut by 7 bases, the J end by 1 base, with 9 bases between. The CDR3 extends over 12 amino acids. CDR1 is SQVTM, CDR2 ANQGSEA, per germline. The CDR3 DNA reads TGCAGCGCCCTGCCATGCACAGATACGCAGTATTTT. Amino acid sequence: CSALPCTDTQYF.

The rearrangement joins TRBV28 to TRBJ2-7, with a weak D call TRBD1 (5 bases). V shed 7 bases and J shed 3 bases, with 19 bases lying between them. The germline gives CDR1 MDHEN, CDR2 SYDVKM. CDR3 length equals 15 residues. Here the CDR3 reads CASKGRINRIYEQYF. DNA for the CDR3: TGTGCCAGCAAGGGGCGTATTAACAGGATCTACGAGCAGTACTTC.

On this clonotype: A much larger clone is a single base away; this may be a read error. The chain recombines TRBV29-1 with TRBJ1-1, with D possibly TRBD1 on 5 matching bases. The germline CDR1 and CDR2 sequences are SQVTM and ANQGSEA. The CDR3 is made up of 10 amino acids. V was clipped by 6 bases and J by 7 bases, with 9 bases between them. The CDR3 DNA follows: TGCAGCGTACCTGACAGTGAAGCTTTCTTT. It is translated as CSVPDSEAFF.

The chain links TRBV5-5 to TRBJ2-1, with 11 bases lining up with TRBD2. The CDR3 extends over 15 amino acids. Germline V gives CDR1 SGHKS, CDR2 YYEKEE (reference sequence). Trimming took 3 bases from V and 7 from J; bases not matched to a gene: 6. Here the CDR3 DNA reads TGTGCCAGCAGCTCGGGACTAGCGGACGAAAATGAGCAGTTCTTC. The encoded protein is CASSSGLADENEQFF.

Concerning this clonotype: A much larger clone lies one base from this, so it may be a read error. The chain joins TRBV29-1 to TRBJ2-7; the D call may be TRBD1 or TRBD2 (5 bases each). CDR3 size: 11 residues. Germline lookup yields CDR1 SQVTM and CDR2 ANQGSEA. The CDR3 loop is CSALFGAEQCF. Here the CDR3 DNA reads TGCAGCGCCCTCTTCGGGGCCGAGCAGTGCTTC.

With regard to this clonotype: A read error is possible here, since a much larger clone lies one base away. The chain carries TRBV24-1 and TRBJ2-5; tentative D call: TRBD1 (5 bases). The germline CDR1 and CDR2 sequences are KGHDR and SFDVKD. The CDR3 is 13 amino acids. CDR3 sequence: CTTSAAGMGTQYF. CDR3 nucleotide sequence: TGTACCACCAGTGCGGCAGGGATGGGGACCCAGTACTTC.

As concerns this clonotype: A read error may produce the germline difference seen at one junction end. This chain joins TRBV12-5 and TRBJ2-3, with D possibly being TRBD2 (7 bases). Germline V gene data show CDR1 as LGHNT and CDR2 as FRNRAP. This CDR3 spans 15 amino acids. CDR3 coding DNA: TGTGCTAGTGGTTCCGCAGCGGGACACACAGATACGAAGTATTTT. Translating it yields CASGSAAGHTDTKYF.

This sequence joins TRBV12-3 or TRBV12-4 and TRBJ2-7, with D perhaps TRBD1 (5 bases). The length of the CDR3 is 12 residues. Trimming stripped 3 bases from V and 6 bases from J, with 9 bases between. The CDR3 DNA reads TGTGCCAGCAGTTTCGCAGGGCTCGAGCAGTACTTC. As protein: CASSFAGLEQYF.

The gene calls are TRBV12-3 or TRBV12-4 and TRBJ2-7, with TRBD1 matching over 8 bases. CDR3 length: 15 residues. The CDR3 sequence: CGSSMGTGGSYEQYF. The DNA of the CDR3 is TGTGGCAGTAGTATGGGGACAGGAGGGTCCTACGAGCAGTACTTC.

The chain has TRBV11-2 and TRBJ2-7, with D possibly being TRBD2 (6 bases). CDR1 SGHAT and CDR2 FQNNGV come from the germline V gene. The CDR3 is made up of 13 amino acids. CDR3 bases: TGTGTCTGCAGCTTAAGTGAGCTAGCGTCGCAGTACTTC. Amino acids: CVCSLSELASQYF.

Comments on this clonotype: Its ends do not fully match the called genes, so a read error is possible. The chain recombines TRBV11-1 with TRBJ2-5; possibly TRBD1 or TRBD2 for D (5 bases each). The CDR3 contains 14 residues. Germline V CDR1 and CDR2: SGHAT, FQDESV (reference sequence). CDR3 residues: CACSGQVEVETQYF. DNA for the CDR3: TGTGCCTGCAGTGGACAAGTGGAGGTGGAGACCCAGTACTTT.

The rearrangement joins TRBV20-1 to TRBJ1-1; D uncertain. The germline gives CDR1 DFQATT, CDR2 SNEGSKA (reference sequence). V gave up 4 bases and J gave up 4 bases, with 16 bases separating them. The CDR3 is 14 amino acids. The CDR3, as DNA: TGCAGTGCTATAATAGGGCTGGGTGGCACTGAAGCTTTCTTT. Its translation is CSAIIGLGGTEAFF.